This T cell receptor beta chain was observed in a study of blood T cell repertoires in COVID-19. Study at large: From the United States, Italy and Spain came samples of acute and convalescent COVID-19. PBMCs, B-cell-depleted T cells, or T cells were the source of the cDNA or gDNA that made up the material.

V shed 1 base, J shed 5 bases, and the junction held 3 bases outside the gene matches. The CDR3 consists of 16 residues. Germline V lookup: CDR1 LGHDT, CDR2 YNNKEL (reference sequence). In the authors' methods: The authors estimated nucleated cell counts from reference gene primer amplification. Clones were read by immunoSEQ multiplex PCR, and TCRdb kept only the in-frame ones, dropping some. The D gene and trimming were derived from the DNA, and the V and J assignments and clone size from that table. The table includes roughly 140,000 clones, 88% detected once. The chain recombines TRBV3-1 (or the pseudogene TRBV3-2) with TRBJ2-6, with 9 bases aligning to TRBD1. This sequence originates from a human donor in a cohort sampled during active COVID-19. Specimen: peripheral blood. This chain's CDR3 is CASSQGGQGRANVLTF. CDR3 nucleotide sequence: TGTGCCAGCAGCCAAGGGGGACAGGGACGGGCCAACGTCCTGACTTTC.